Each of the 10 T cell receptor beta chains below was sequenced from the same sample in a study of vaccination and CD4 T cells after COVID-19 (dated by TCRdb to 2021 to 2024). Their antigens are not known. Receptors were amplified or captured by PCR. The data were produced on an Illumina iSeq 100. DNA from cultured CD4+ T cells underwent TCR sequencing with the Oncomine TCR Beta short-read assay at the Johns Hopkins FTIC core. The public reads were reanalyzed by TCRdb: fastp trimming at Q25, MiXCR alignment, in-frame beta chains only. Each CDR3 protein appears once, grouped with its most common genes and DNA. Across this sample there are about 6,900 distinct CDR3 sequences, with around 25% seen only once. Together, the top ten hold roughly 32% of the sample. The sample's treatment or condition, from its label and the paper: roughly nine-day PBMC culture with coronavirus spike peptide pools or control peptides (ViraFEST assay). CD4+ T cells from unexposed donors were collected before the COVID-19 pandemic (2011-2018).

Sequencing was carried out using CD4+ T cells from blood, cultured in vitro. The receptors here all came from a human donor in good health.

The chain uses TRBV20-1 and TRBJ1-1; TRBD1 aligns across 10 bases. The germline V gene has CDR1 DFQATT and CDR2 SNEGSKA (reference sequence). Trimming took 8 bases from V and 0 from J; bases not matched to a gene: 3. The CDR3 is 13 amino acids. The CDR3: CSTGQGMNTEAFF. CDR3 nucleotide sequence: TGCAGTACGGGACAGGGGATGAACACTGAAGCTTTCTTT.

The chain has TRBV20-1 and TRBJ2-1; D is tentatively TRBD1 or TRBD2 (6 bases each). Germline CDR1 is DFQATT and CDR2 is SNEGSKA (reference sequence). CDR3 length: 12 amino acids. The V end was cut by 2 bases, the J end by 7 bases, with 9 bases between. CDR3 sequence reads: CSARRGGNEQFF. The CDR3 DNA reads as TGCAGTGCTAGAAGAGGGGGGAATGAGCAGTTCTTC.

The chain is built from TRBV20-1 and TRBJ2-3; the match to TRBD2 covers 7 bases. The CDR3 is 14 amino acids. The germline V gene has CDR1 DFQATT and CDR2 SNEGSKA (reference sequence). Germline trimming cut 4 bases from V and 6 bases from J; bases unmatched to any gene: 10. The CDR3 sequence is CSATTSSHIDTQYF. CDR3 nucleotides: TGCAGTGCTACGACTAGCTCACATATTGATACGCAGTATTTT.

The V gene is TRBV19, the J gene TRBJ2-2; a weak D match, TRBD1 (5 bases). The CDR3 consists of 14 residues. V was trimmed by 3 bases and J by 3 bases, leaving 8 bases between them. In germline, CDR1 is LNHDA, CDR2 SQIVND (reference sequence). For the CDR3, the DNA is TGTGCCAGTAGTATGACAGTATACACCGGGGAGCTGTTTTTT. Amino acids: CASSMTVYTGELFF. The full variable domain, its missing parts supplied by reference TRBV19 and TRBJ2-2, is DGGITQSPKYLFRKEGQNVTLSCEQNLNHDAMYWYRQDPGQGLRLIYYSQIVNDFQKGDIAEGYSVSREKKESFPLTVTSAQKNPTAFYLCASSMTVYTGELFFGEGSRLTVL.

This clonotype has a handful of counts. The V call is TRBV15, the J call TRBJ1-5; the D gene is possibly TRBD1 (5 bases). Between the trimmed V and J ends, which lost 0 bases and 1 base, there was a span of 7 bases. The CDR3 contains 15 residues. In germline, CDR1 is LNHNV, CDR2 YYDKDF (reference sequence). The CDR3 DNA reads TGTGCCACCAGCAGAGATAAGGGGAGCAATCAGCCCCAGCATTTT. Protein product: CATSRDKGSNQPQHF.

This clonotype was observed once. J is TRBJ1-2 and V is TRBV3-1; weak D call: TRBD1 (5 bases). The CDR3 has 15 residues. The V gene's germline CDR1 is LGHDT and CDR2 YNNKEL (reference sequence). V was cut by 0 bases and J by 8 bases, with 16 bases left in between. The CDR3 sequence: CASSQEWQGERGYTF. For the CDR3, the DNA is TGTGCCAGCAGCCAAGAGTGGCAGGGAGAGCGGGGCTACACCTTC.

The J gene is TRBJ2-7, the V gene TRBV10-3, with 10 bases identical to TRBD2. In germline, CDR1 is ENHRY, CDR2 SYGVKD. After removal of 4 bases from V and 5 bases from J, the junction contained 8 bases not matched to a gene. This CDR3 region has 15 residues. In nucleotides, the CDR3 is TGTGCCATCAGTGGGCTAGCGGGGGTATCACACGAGCAGTACTTC. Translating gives CAISGLAGVSHEQYF.

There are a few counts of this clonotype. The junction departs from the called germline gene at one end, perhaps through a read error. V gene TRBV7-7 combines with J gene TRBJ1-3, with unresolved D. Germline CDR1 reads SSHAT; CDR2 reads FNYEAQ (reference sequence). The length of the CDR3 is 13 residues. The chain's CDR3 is CASSFNSGNTIYF. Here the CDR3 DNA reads TGTGCTAGCAGCTTTAACTCTGGAAACACCATATATTTT.

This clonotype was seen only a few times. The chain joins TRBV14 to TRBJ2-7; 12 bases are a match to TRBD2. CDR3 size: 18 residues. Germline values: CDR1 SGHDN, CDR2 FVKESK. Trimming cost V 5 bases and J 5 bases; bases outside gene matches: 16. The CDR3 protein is CASSSYLPGLAGPNEQYF. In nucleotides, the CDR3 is TGTGCCAGCAGCTCCTACCTTCCGGGACTAGCGGGCCCTAACGAGCAGTACTTC.

The CDR3 region has the DNA TGTGCCAGCAGTGAAGAGGACGGGGAGGGTCACAATGAGCAGTTCTTC. Its protein is CASSEEDGEGHNEQFF. The V and J genes are TRBV6-1 and TRBJ2-1, with TRBD2 matching over 7 bases. Germline values: CDR1 MNHNS, CDR2 SASEGT. V trimming: 1 base; J trimming: 5 bases; junction bases outside the gene matches: 8. The CDR3 is made up of 16 amino acids.